The 2 T cell receptor beta chains given below trace back to one sample, sequenced in a study of T-cell reconstitution after alpha-beta-depleted transplantation in children. Preparation of the TCRbeta library involved a method that used unique molecular identifiers. In TCRdb, the PCR reads were re-called with MiXCR into one record per CDR3 protein. The sample yields about 100,000 distinct CDR3 sequences, 5.5% to 6.5% seen once. Sample: PBMCs, mostly from graft donor cells, taken 360 days after TCRalphabeta/CD19-depleted stem cell transplant. Receptor source: a male patient between 2 and 10 years old who had a stem cell transplant for acute lymphoblastic leukemia, so the T cells may come from the graft donor.

The chain is built from TRBV30 and TRBJ1-5; tentative D call: TRBD1 (5 bases). CDR3 length equals 13 residues. CDR1 and CDR2 (germline): GTSNPN, SVGIG (reference sequence). V was pared by 2 bases and J by 4 bases, with 9 bases between. The CDR3 nucleotides read TGTGCCTGGAGTCGAGCAGGGAATCAGCCCCAGCATTTT. The encoded protein is CAWSRAGNQPQHF.

This clonotype showed up many times. V gene TRBV5-1 combines with J gene TRBJ2-7; TRBD2 is a possible D gene (6 bases). This CDR3 contains 12 residues. V was pared by 3 bases and J by 3 bases, with 7 bases between. Germline values: CDR1 SGHRS, CDR2 YFSETQ. The DNA of the CDR3 is TGCGCCAGCAGCTGGGGAGGCTACGAGCAGTACTTC. It is translated as CASSWGGYEQYF.